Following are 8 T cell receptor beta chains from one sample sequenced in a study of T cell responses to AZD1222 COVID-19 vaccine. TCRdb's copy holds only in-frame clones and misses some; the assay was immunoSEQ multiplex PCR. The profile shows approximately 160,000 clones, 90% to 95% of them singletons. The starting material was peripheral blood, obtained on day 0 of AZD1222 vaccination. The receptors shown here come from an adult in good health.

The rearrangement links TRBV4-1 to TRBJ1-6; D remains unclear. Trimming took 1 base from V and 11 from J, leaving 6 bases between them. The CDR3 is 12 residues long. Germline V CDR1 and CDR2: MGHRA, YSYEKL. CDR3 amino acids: CASSQVGTPLHF. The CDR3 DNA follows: TGCGCCAGCAGCCAAGTAGGTACACCCCTCCACTTT.

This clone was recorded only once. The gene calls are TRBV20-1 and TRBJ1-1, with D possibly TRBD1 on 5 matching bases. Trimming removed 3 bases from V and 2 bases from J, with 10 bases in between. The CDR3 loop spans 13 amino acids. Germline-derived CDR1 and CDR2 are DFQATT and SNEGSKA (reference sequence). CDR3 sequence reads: CSASRQQNTEAFF. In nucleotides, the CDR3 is TGCAGTGCTAGTCGACAGCAAAACACTGAAGCTTTCTTT.

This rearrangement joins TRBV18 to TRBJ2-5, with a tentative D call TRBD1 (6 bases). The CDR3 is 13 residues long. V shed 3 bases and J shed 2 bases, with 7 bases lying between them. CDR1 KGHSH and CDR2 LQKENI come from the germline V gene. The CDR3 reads CASSPTGQETQYF. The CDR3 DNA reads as TGTGCCAGCTCACCGACAGGTCAAGAGACCCAGTACTTC.

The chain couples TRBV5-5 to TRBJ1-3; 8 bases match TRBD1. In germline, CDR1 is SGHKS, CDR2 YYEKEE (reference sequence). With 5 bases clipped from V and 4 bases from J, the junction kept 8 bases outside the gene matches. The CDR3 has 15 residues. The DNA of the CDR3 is TGTGCCAGCAGTCCAGGACAGGGAGTCGGAAACACCATATATTTT. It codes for CASSPGQGVGNTIYF.

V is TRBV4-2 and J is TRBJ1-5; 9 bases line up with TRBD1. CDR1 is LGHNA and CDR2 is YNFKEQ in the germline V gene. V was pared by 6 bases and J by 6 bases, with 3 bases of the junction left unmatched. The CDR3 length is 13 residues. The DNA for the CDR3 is TGTGCCAGCAGGGGACAGGGACGTCAGCCCCAGCATTTT. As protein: CASRGQGRQPQHF.

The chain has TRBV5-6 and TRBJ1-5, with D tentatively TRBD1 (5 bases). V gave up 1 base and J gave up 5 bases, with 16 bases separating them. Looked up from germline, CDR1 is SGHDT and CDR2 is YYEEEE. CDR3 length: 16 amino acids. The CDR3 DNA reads TGTGCCAGCAGCTTGCTTCAGTTATCGGGGGATCAGCCCCAGCATTTT. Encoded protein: CASSLLQLSGDQPQHF.

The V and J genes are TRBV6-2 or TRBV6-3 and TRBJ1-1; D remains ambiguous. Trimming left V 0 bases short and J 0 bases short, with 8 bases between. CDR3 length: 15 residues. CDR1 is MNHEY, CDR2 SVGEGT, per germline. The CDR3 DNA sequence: TGTGCCAGCAGTTACTCTGCAGTAATGAACACTGAAGCTTTCTTT. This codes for CASSYSAVMNTEAFF.

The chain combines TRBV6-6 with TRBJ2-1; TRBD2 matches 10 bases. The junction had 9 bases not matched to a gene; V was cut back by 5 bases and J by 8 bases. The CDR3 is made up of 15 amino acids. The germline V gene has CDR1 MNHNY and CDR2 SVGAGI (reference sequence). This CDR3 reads CASSNQAGGRDEQFF. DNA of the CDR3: TGTGCCAGCAGTAACCAAGCGGGGGGGCGCGATGAGCAGTTCTTC.